Included here is one TCR beta chain sequence, with context. The clone's antigen remains unknown. Base quality data are lacking; no much larger clone is found one base away. TCRbeta CDR3 regions were amplified from genomic DNA by means of the immunoSEQ Assay, a bias-controlled multiplex PCR. The source study handled its data this way. Within the assay, amplification of reference gene primers was used to estimate how many nucleated cells each sample contained. Sequence reads were collapsed and filtered to measure the absolute abundance of every unique TCRbeta CDR3 rearrangement. For each sample, productive Simpson clonality was calculated by taking the square root of Simpson's diversity index across productive rearrangements. TCRdb re-hosts the immuneACCESS table, in-frame sequences only. Its copies lack some clones; in the studies checked, an unresolved V gene accounts for under half of them, and the cause for the rest is not known. For V, J and clone size, that table is used; D and trimming come from the DNA. In this sample the table shows 100,000 to 150,000 clones, around 89% of which occur a single time. The ten biggest clones cover roughly 4.3% of the sample.

The germline V gene supplies CDR1 MNHEY and CDR2 SVGAGI. Relative to germline, V is missing 5 bases and J is missing 5 bases, with 3 bases of the junction outside any gene match. The CDR3, from cysteine to phenylalanine, totals 12 residues. Only CDR3 DNA remains: 36 bases, in frame from the first base. The data stem from a study of blood T cell repertoires in COVID-19 (dated by TCRdb to 2018 to 2020). With regard to the full study: The collaborator samples originated in the United States, Italy and Spain and spanned the acute and convalescent phases of COVID-19. The prospective study material was composed of cDNA or gDNA derived from T cells, B-cell-depleted T cells, or PBMCs. The dataset comprised deeply sampled blood TCRbeta repertoires from subjects exposed to, actively infected with, or recovered from COVID-19. The repertoires were released in a freely available public database meant as a resource for research on the immune response to SARS-CoV-2. The samples were drawn from the first 160 participants of the ongoing ImmuneRACE study and from 950 to 1,500 subjects provided by 6 global collaborators. Sample metadata almost always included a de-identified subject ID, COVID-19 status, age in years and sex. Where available, HLA class I and class II types were obtained from metadata supplied by the sample provider rather than from assay-based typing. General conclusions and limits of the study: How much clinical and demographic metadata was included differed by source and by participant, and the metadata was provided uncurated.

One collaborating source in Seattle enrolled patients during active infection and followed them longitudinally through the course of disease. Whole blood was collected in K2EDTA tubes by collaborating institutions according to the institutions' own protocols. Collaborator samples were shipped for TCRbeta analysis as frozen whole blood, isolated PBMCs, or DNA extracted from either sample type. The rearrangement combines TRBV6-5 with TRBJ2-7; 7 nucleotides in the junction match TRBD1. Sample: peripheral blood. This clonotype was sampled from a man aged 60-69 years with COVID-19, enrolled during active disease. The nucleotide sequence is TGTGCCAGCAGTCGGACAGGCCACGAGCAGTACTTC. Translated, this is CASSRTGHEQYF.